The present entry profiles one T cell receptor beta chain with its context. Its antigen is still unknown. Target depth was 1 in 200,000 to 1 in 1 million T cells, about 10x per clonotype. Clones were read by immunoSEQ multiplex PCR, and TCRdb kept only the in-frame ones, dropping some. The sample consists of about 150,000 clones, about 70% of them appearing once. Germline lookup yields CDR1 SNHLY and CDR2 FYNNEI. The CDR3 spans 14 residues. V shed 6 bases and J 0 bases; nucleotides not matched to a gene: 2. This record comes from a study of cytotoxic CD8 clonotypes in ibrutinib-treated CLL. The study, taken as a whole, reports: Pretreatment clonality was elevated relative to age-matched healthy donors and paralleled circulating CD8+ T-cell counts.

TCR beta libraries used about 1.8 micrograms of DNA from cryopreserved PBMCs. The sequencing here drew on PBMCs, taken after 24 months of ibrutinib treatment. The V gene is TRBV2, the J gene TRBJ2-3; 8 nucleotides line up with TRBD1. The TCR comes from a human donor with chronic lymphocytic leukemia. This chain's CDR3 is CASSRTGSTDTQYF. The CDR3 DNA follows: TGTGCCAGCAGCAGGACAGGGAGCACAGATACGCAGTATTTT.